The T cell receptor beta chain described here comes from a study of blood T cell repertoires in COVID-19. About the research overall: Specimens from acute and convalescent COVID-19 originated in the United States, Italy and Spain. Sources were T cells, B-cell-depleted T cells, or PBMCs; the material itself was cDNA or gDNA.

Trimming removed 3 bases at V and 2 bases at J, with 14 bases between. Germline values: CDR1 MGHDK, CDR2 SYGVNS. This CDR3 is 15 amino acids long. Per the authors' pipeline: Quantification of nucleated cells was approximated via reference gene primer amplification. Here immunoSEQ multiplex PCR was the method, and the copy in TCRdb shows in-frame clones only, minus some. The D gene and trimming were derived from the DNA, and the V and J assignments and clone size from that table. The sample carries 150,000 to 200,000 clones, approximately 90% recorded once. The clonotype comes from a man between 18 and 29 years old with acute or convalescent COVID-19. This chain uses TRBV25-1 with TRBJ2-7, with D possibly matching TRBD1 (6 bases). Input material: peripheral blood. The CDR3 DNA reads TGTGCCAGCAGTGACCAAACAGGGAAGCCCTACGAGCAGTACTTC. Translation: CASSDQTGKPYEQYF.